This entry lists 13 T cell receptor beta chains sequenced from one sample in a study of CD8+CD57+ T cells in acquired aplastic anemia. Researchers used genomic DNA as the template to profile TCR beta VDJ and CDR3. TCRdb called the reads again in MiXCR, with one record for every CDR3 protein. This sample yields 120,000 or so distinct CDR3 sequences, of which over 30% are seen a single time; over 2% belongs to the top ten. It was patients with CD8+CD57+ cell expansion by flow cytometry who were chosen for sequencing. The specimen was sorted CD4+, CD8+, or CD8+CD57+ T cells (not recorded which) from PBMCs. The origin of the receptors is a human donor with aplastic anemia.

The chain couples TRBV25-1 to TRBJ1-6; 7 nucleotides match TRBD1. Germline V gene sequence: CDR1 MGHDK, CDR2 SYGVNS. CDR3 length: 14 amino acids. After removal of 8 bases from V and 8 bases from J, the junction contained 9 bases not matched to a gene. The CDR3 bases are TGTGCCAGCGCCCTCGGACAGGCTTATTCACCCCTCCACTTT. Residues: CASALGQAYSPLHF.

V gene TRBV4-3 combines with J gene TRBJ2-2; TRBD2 is a possible D gene (6 bases). CDR1 and CDR2 (germline): LGHNA, YSLEER. Trimming took 0 bases from V and 3 from J, leaving 11 bases between them. This CDR3 comprises 16 residues. The CDR3 nucleotides read TGCGCCAGCAGCCAAGATCCGGGGGACTACACCGGGGAGCTGTTTTTT. Residues: CASSQDPGDYTGELFF.

This clonotype showed up many times. This rearrangement joins TRBV20-1 to TRBJ1-1; D unresolved. The length of the CDR3 is 15 residues. Germline V gives CDR1 DFQATT, CDR2 SNEGSKA (reference sequence). Deletions cut 1 base from V and 11 bases from J, with 23 bases between. As DNA, the CDR3 is TGCAGTGCTAGAGCCCACCTACAGAGTACGGAAAGGGCTTTCTTT. It specifies CSARAHLQSTERAFF.

Of note for this clonotype: This clone may be a read error of a much larger clone one base away. The V call is TRBV5-1, the J call TRBJ2-5; TRBD1 agrees at 9 bases. The CDR3 spans 15 residues. Germline V gene sequence: CDR1 SGHRS, CDR2 YFSETQ. With V trimmed by 3 bases and J by 2 bases, 5 bases remained unmatched. CDR3 amino acids: CASSSRGTGQETQYF. The CDR3 nucleotides are TGCGCCAGCAGCTCGAGGGGGACAGGGCAAGAGACCCAGTACTTC.

This clonotype was counted ten times or more. The chain combines TRBV11-2 with TRBJ2-7; D is possibly TRBD1 (6 bases). Deletions cut 0 bases from V and 5 bases from J, with 8 bases between. This CDR3 is built from 13 residues. Germline V gene data show CDR1 as SGHAT and CDR2 as FQNNGV. CDR3 sequence (DNA): TGTGCCAGCAGCTTAGACAGGGGTAACGAGCAGTACTTC. Translating gives CASSLDRGNEQYF.

The chain carries TRBV7-2 and TRBJ1-5; 7 bases align to TRBD1. Germline-derived CDR1 and CDR2 are SGHTA and FQGNSA. The CDR3 runs to 17 residues. V lost 5 bases to trimming and J lost 9 bases; unmatched junction nucleotides: 19. The CDR3 sequence: CASSQEGALRDKGPQHF. In DNA, the CDR3 is TGTGCCAGCAGCCAAGAGGGGGCCCTCAGGGACAAAGGGCCCCAGCATTTT.

This clonotype was observed many times. The V gene is TRBV19, the J gene TRBJ1-4; D remains unclear. CDR3 length: 13 residues. Germline CDR1 LNHDA, CDR2 SQIVND (reference sequence). V was cut by 6 bases and J by 3 bases, with 8 bases left in between. CDR3 nucleotides: TGTGCCAGTAGAGAGGTCGCTAATGAAAAACTGTTTTTT. Encoded protein: CASREVANEKLFF.

The CDR3 DNA reads as TGTGCCAGCAGCTTAACAATACGCTACGAGCAGTACTTC. Protein product: CASSLTIRYEQYF. This sequence joins TRBV7-2 and TRBJ2-7; D call uncertain. The V and J ends lost 2 bases and 3 bases respectively, with 8 bases between them. CDR1 SGHTA and CDR2 FQGNSA come from the germline V gene. The CDR3 runs to 13 residues. The variable domain in full, completed from reference TRBV7-2 and TRBJ2-7, reads GAGVSQSPSNKVTEKGKDVELRCDPISGHTALYWYRQSLGQGLEFLIYFQGNSAPDKSGLPSDRFSAERTGGSVSTLTIQRTQQEDSAVYLCASSLTIRYEQYFGPGTRLTVT.

In this sample, this clonotype turned up many times. This chain links TRBV10-3 with TRBJ2-7, with D tentatively TRBD1 (5 bases). Trimming took 6 bases from V and 4 from J, leaving 13 bases between them. CDR3 size: 13 residues. CDR1 and CDR2 from the germline V gene are ENHRY and SYGVKD. The CDR3 loop reads CAISTTQDYEQYF. In nucleotides, the CDR3 is TGTGCCATCAGCACGACACAGGATTACGAGCAGTACTTC.

This clonotype turned up a few times. J is TRBJ2-1 and V is TRBV15; tentative D call: TRBD1 (7 bases). The CDR3 is 16 residues long. Germline lookup yields CDR1 LNHNV and CDR2 YYDKDF (reference sequence). The V and J ends lost 1 base and 8 bases respectively, with 18 bases between them. In nucleotides, the CDR3 is TGTGCCACCAGCAGAGCAGGGGGGCGCGGAGGCTATGAGCAGTTCTTC. It is translated as CATSRAGGRGGYEQFF.

This clonotype has a single count. The chain recombines TRBV29-1 with TRBJ2-7; no firm D call. The V gene's germline CDR1 is SQVTM and CDR2 ANQGSEA. The CDR3 sequence is 12 residues long. The V gene lost 4 bases and the J gene lost 1 base, with 8 bases spanning the gap. CDR3 nucleotide sequence: TGCAGCGTTGTCCCCAATTCCTACGAGCAGTACTTC. Translating gives CSVVPNSYEQYF.

The V gene is TRBV19, the J gene TRBJ2-7, with D possibly being TRBD1 (7 bases). The length of the CDR3 is 15 residues. CDR1 LNHDA and CDR2 SQIVND come from the germline V gene (reference sequence). Deletions cut 5 bases from V and 3 bases from J, with 17 bases between. CDR3: CASSDRAGNRYEQYF. As DNA, the CDR3 is TGTGCCAGTAGTGACAGGGCGGGAAACCGCTACGAGCAGTACTTC.

The chain employs TRBV5-1 and TRBJ2-3, with 9 bases lining up with TRBD2. Germline lookup yields CDR1 SGHRS and CDR2 YFSETQ. J lost 0 bases, V lost 3 bases, and 5 bases had no gene match. The CDR3 loop spans 16 amino acids. Written as DNA, the CDR3 is TGCGCCAGCAGCTCGACTAGCGGAGCTAGCACAGATACGCAGTATTTT. Protein: CASSSTSGASTDTQYF.